The sample holds a few counts of the clone carrying this T cell receptor beta chain. Trimming left V 4 bases short and J 0 bases short, with 7 bases between. The germline CDR1 and CDR2 sequences are SGHRS and YFSETQ. The CDR3 totals 13 residues. The data were obtained in a study of blood T cell repertoires in COVID-19. For the study at large: Nucleic acid was either cDNA or gDNA, and it came from T cells, B-cell-depleted T cells, or PBMCs.

In the authors' workflow: By means of reference gene primer amplification, nucleated cell counts were estimated. TCRdb's copy holds only in-frame clones and misses some; the assay was immunoSEQ multiplex PCR. V and J calls and clone size are as listed in that table; D and trimming were resolved from the DNA. This table holds a few hundred thousand clones, 85% found once. The sequenced sample consisted of peripheral blood. The sequence came from a woman younger than 30 with acute or convalescent COVID-19. The chain links TRBV5-1 to TRBJ1-1; D is undetermined. The CDR3 nucleotides are TGCGCCAGCAGCCTGGACTTGAACACTGAAGCTTTCTTT. This translates into CASSLDLNTEAFF. Filled out from reference TRBV5-1 and TRBJ1-1, the complete variable domain reads KAGVTQTPRYLIKTRGQQVTLSCSPISGHRSVSWYQQTPGQGLQFLFEYFSETQRNKGNFPGRFSGRQFSNSRSEMNVSTLELGDSALYLCASSLDLNTEAFFGQGTRLTVV.